This T cell receptor (beta chain) comes out of a study of T cell changes during pregnancy in multiple sclerosis. The CDR3 spans 15 residues. V lost 3 bases and J 5 bases, leaving 18 bases between the germline ends. Looked up from germline, CDR1 is SGHKS and CDR2 is YYEKEE (reference sequence). Sequencing used immunoSEQ multiplex PCR; TCRdb keeps in-frame clones, though not all of them. The top ten hold roughly 0.89% of the sample, which has roughly 61,000 clones, 85% to 90% seen once. The J gene is TRBJ2-7, the V gene TRBV5-5; a possible D gene is TRBD1 (8 bases). Source: peripheral blood, taken in the first trimester of pregnancy. The sequence came from a female donor in good health, enrolled as a control in a pregnancy study. In DNA form, the CDR3 reads TGTGCCAGCAGCTCCCCCGGACAGGGAGGGCACGAGCAGTACTTC. Translating it yields CASSSPGQGGHEQYF. The full variable domain, completed using reference TRBV5-5 and TRBJ2-7, is DAGVTQSPTHLIKTRGQQVTLRCSPISGHKSVSWYQQVLGQGPQFIFQYYEKEERGRGNFPDRFSARQFPNYSSELNVNALLLGDSALYLCASSSPGQGGHEQYFGPGTRLTVT.